The count of the clone carrying this T cell receptor beta chain is one. The length of the CDR3 is 11 residues. The germline V and J ends were trimmed by 0 bases and 5 bases, with 3 bases remaining between them. In germline, CDR1 is SGHKS, CDR2 YYEKEE (reference sequence). The data are from a study of T cell changes during pregnancy in multiple sclerosis. TCRdb's table, derived via immunoSEQ multiplex PCR, lists solely in-frame clones and lacks some. The sample has roughly 45,000 clones, approximately 92% seen once; the top ten hold 3% to 4%. The sequences come from CD8+ T cells from peripheral blood mononuclear cells, collected after pregnancy. The clonotype originates from a female donor with multiple sclerosis, enrolled in a pregnancy study. The chain is built from TRBV5-5 and TRBJ2-7, with no clear D. The CDR3: CASSLGDEQYF. DNA of the CDR3: TGTGCCAGCAGCTTGGGCGACGAGCAGTACTTC.